Given below is one T cell receptor beta chain in context. The sample is drawn from a study of cytomegalovirus exposure and HLA in healthy donors. The PCR ran on 60 Vbeta and 13 Jbeta primers. The data were produced by immunoSEQ multiplex PCR, yet TCRdb's version contains in-frame clones alone and is incomplete. The data hold roughly 160,000 clones, with about three quarters observed a single time. CDR1 is SGHTA, CDR2 FQGNSA, per germline. The CDR3 loop spans 16 amino acids. V was clipped by 5 bases and J by 3 bases; unmatched bases: 7. This TCR was recovered from a female donor in good health and CMV-seronegative. Sequencing input: PBMCs. The chain links TRBV7-2 to TRBJ1-5; the match to TRBD1 covers 10 bases. DNA of the CDR3: TGTGCCAGCAGCCGAGCCGGGACAGGGGCCAATCAGCCCCAGCATTTT. Translation: CASSRAGTGANQPQHF.